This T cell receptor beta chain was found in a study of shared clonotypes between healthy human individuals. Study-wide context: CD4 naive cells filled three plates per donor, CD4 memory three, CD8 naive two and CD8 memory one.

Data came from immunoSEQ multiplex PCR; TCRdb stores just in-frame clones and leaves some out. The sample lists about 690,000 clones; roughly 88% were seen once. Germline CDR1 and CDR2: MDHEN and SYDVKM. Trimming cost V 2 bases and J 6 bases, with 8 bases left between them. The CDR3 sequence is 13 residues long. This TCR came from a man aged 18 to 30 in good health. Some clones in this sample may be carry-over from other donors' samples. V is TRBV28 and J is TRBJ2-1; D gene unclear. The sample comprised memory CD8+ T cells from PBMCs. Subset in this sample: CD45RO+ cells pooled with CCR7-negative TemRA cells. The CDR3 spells CASSLRSANEQFF. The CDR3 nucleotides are TGTGCCAGCAGTTTACGGTCAGCCAATGAGCAGTTCTTC.